The T cell receptor beta chain under discussion was sequenced for a study of shared clonotypes between healthy human individuals. CDR3 length: 15 amino acids. Germline V lookup: CDR1 ENHRY, CDR2 SYGVKD. With 0 bases removed from V and 6 bases from J, the gap between germline ends came to 15 bases. TCRdb's copy holds only in-frame clones and misses some; the assay was immunoSEQ multiplex PCR. The sample has just over 2,000,000 clones; just under 95% are singletons. Naivety among CD8 cells was defined by CD45RO negativity and positive CCR7 selection, thereby excluding terminally differentiated effector memory CD45RA+ cells. This clone was detected once.

Sequencing input: naive CD8+ T cells sorted from blood. The chain links TRBV10-3 to TRBJ2-7; D perhaps matches TRBD1 (6 bases). This clonotype originated in a man aged 18 to 29 in good health. The CDR3 DNA reads TGTGCCATCAGTGAGTCGCAGGACAGTCTGCCCGAGCAGTACTTC. Translated: CAISESQDSLPEQYF.